Included here is one T cell receptor beta chain sequence, with context. Its antigen is still unknown. This sample stems from a study of T cells in Graves' hyperthyroidism and ophthalmopathy. Study in general: Upon initial diagnosis and before any treatment, peripheral blood was collected.

Amplification yielded TCR beta CDR3 regions, with RNA transcripts as the source. The HTBI primer set served for first-round RT-PCR of the TCR CDR3. Each CDR3 protein is one row after TCRdb ran MiXCR on the multiplex PCR reads. The data contain approximately 250,000 distinct CDR3 sequences, around 25% of them seen just once; the ten biggest clones take up roughly a third. Study results and caveats: Blood shared most expanded thyroid clonotypes above 0.001. Ophthalmopathy stood apart from stable hyperthyroidism in a 13 V-J model.

The study based diagnoses on clinical symptoms, serum thyroxine and TRAb, thyroid ultrasound and orbital computed tomography. After removal of 3 bases from V and 6 bases from J, the junction contained 10 bases not matched to a gene. This CDR3 comprises 15 residues. CDR1 is KGHSH, CDR2 LQKENI, per germline. Sequencing was done on a sample of blood. The V gene is TRBV18, the J gene TRBJ1-1; 7 bases are shared with TRBD1. The sequence was collected from a woman aged 40 to 49 with Graves' ophthalmopathy. CDR3 bases: TGTGCCAGCTCACCTCAGACAGGGAGGAGTGCTGAAGCTTTCTTT. This translates into CASSPQTGRSAEAFF.